This TCR beta chain emerged from a study of T-cell reconstitution after alpha-beta-depleted transplantation in children. Study-level results: Reportedly, only several hundred clones from non-depleted graft cells drove alpha-beta T-cell counts at about two months. The study traced high day-60 TCRbeta diversity in some patients to surviving recipient T cells and thymic progenitors. The main origin of T-cell counts and diversity one year after transplant was newly produced T cells.

Trimming removed 5 bases from V and 2 bases from J, with 15 bases in between. The germline gives CDR1 SEHNR, CDR2 FQNEAQ (reference sequence). The length of the CDR3 is 15 residues. As for this clonotype: Its antigen is not identified.

It was with unique molecular identifiers that the TCRbeta library was prepared. In TCRdb, the PCR reads were re-called with MiXCR into one record per CDR3 protein. This sample yields approximately 210,000 distinct CDR3 sequences, of which 17% are seen a single time; around two fifths belongs to the top ten. Here the sequenced sample was PBMCs, mostly from graft donor cells, taken 360 days after TCRalphabeta/CD19-depleted stem cell transplant. The rearrangement joins TRBV7-9 to TRBJ2-5; D is possibly TRBD1 or TRBD2 (5 bases each). This TCR was recovered from a male patient under 10 years old who had a stem cell transplant for acute lymphoblastic leukemia, so the T cells may come from the graft donor. CDR3 sequence reads: CASSRPLGVQETQYF. The CDR3 bases are TGTGCCAGCAGCCGCCCCTTGGGGGTGCAAGAGACCCAGTACTTC.